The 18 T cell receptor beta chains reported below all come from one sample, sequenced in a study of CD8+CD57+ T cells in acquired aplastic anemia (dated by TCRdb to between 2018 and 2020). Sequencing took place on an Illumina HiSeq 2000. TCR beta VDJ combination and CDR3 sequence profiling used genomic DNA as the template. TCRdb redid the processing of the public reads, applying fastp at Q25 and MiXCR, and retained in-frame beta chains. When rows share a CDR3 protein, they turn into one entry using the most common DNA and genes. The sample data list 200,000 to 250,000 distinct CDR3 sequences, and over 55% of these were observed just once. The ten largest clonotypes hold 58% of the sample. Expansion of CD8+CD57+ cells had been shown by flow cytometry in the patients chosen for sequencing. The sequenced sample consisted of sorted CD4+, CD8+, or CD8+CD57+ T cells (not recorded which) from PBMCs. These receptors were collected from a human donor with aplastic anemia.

CDR3 amino acids: CSLEVAGGDNEQFF. The CDR3 DNA follows: TGCAGCCTAGAAGTAGCGGGGGGCGACAATGAGCAGTTCTTC. This rearrangement joins TRBV29-1 to TRBJ2-1, with 10 positions matching TRBD2. V dropped 8 bases and J dropped 5; count of bases not matched to a gene: 9. Germline lookup yields CDR1 SQVTM and CDR2 ANQGSEA. The CDR3 has 14 amino acids.

The CDR3, as DNA: TGTGCCTGGACAGCTGGACAGTACGAGCAGTACTTC. Translation gives CAWTAGQYEQYF. This chain connects TRBV30 to TRBJ2-7; the D gene is possibly TRBD1 (6 bases). V lost 4 bases to trimming and J lost 4 bases, with 11 bases between them. This CDR3 is 12 amino acids long. Germline loops: CDR1 GTSNPN, CDR2 SVGIG (reference sequence).

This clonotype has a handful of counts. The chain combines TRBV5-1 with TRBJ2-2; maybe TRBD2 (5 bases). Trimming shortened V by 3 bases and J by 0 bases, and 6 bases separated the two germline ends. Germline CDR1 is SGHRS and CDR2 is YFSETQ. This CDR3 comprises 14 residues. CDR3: CASSSGTNTGELFF. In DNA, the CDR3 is TGCGCCAGCAGCTCCGGGACGAACACCGGGGAGCTGTTTTTT.

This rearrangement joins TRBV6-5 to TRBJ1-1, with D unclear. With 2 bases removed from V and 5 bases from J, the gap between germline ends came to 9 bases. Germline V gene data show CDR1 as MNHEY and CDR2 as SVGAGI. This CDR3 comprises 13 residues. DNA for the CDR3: TGTGCCAGCAGTTACGATTGGGAGACTGAAGCTTTCTTT. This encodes CASSYDWETEAFF.

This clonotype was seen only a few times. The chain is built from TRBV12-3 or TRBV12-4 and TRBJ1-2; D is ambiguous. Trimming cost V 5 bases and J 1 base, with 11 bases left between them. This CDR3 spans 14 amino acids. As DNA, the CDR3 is TGTGCCAGCAGTGACCTGACGGGTAACTATGGCTACACCTTC. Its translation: CASSDLTGNYGYTF.

CDR3: CASSVGTGENEKLFF. DNA of the CDR3: TGTGCCAGCAGCGTCGGGACAGGGGAAAATGAAAAACTGTTTTTT. This chain joins TRBV9 and TRBJ1-4; TRBD1 matches 10 bases. The CDR3 is 15 amino acids. Germline trimming cut 2 bases from V and 5 bases from J; bases unmatched to any gene: 3. CDR1 is SGDLS and CDR2 is YYNGEE in the germline V gene. The full variable domain, in which reference TRBV9 and TRBJ1-4 provide the parts outside the CDR3, is DSGVTQTPKHLITATGQRVTLRCSPRSGDLSVYWYQQSLDQGLQFLIQYYNGEERAKGNILERFSAQQFPDLHSELNLSSLELGDSALYFCASSVGTGENEKLFFGSGTQLSVL.

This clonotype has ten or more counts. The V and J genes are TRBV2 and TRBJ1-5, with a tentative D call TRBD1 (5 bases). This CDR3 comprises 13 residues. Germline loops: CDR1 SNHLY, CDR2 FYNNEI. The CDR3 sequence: CPPLGDRNQPQHF. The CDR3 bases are TGTCCGCCCTTAGGGGATCGCAATCAGCCCCAGCATTTT.

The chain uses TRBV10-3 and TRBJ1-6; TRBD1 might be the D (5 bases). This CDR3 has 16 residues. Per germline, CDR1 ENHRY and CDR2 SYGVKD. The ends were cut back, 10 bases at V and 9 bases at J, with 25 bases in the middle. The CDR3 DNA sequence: TGTGCCAGCAGCAACGACATGGGACCGGGAGGTTCACCCCTCCACTTT. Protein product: CASSNDMGPGGSPLHF.

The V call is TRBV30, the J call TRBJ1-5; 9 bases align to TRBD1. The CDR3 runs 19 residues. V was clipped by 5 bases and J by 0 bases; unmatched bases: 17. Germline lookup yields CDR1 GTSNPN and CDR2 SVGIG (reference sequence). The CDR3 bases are TGTGCCTGGGGACCCACCGGGACAGGGCGGGGATATAGCAATCAGCCCCAGCATTTT. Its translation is CAWGPTGTGRGYSNQPQHF.

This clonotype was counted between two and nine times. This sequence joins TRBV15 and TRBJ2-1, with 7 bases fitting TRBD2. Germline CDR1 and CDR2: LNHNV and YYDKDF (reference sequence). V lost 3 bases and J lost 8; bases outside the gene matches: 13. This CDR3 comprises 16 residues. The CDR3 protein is CATSRGVGGPSDEQFF. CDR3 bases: TGTGCCACCAGCAGGGGGGTGGGAGGGCCCTCTGATGAGCAGTTCTTC. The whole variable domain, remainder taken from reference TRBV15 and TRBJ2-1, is DAMVIQNPRYQVTQFGKPVTLSCSQTLNHNVMYWYQQKSSQAPKLLFHYYDKDFNNEADTPDNFQSRRPNTSFCFLDIRSPGLGDTAMYLCATSRGVGGPSDEQFFGPGTRLTVL.

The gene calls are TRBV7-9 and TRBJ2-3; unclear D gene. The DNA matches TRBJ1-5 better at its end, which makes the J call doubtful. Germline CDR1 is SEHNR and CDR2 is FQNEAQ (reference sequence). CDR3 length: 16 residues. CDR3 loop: CASSLVGLEATDTQHF. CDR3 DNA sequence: TGTGCCAGCAGCTTAGTTGGACTTGAAGCCACAGATACGCAGCATTTT.

The CDR3 DNA reads as TGCAGTGCTAGTGAGGGGGGCTGGGCCGGGGAGCTGTTTTTT. Translation: CSASEGGWAGELFF. The chain is built from TRBV20-1 and TRBJ2-2, with D perhaps assigned TRBD1 or TRBD2 (6 bases each). V was trimmed by 3 bases and J by 6 bases, leaving 14 bases between them. This CDR3 spans 14 amino acids. Germline V lookup: CDR1 DFQATT, CDR2 SNEGSKA (reference sequence).

The CDR3 loop reads CASRTTGVGEKLFF. DNA of the CDR3: TGCGCCAGCCGGACAACAGGGGTTGGTGAAAAACTGTTTTTT. V and J are TRBV5-1 and TRBJ1-4; 7 bases line up with TRBD1. Germline V lookup: CDR1 SGHRS, CDR2 YFSETQ. After removal of 7 bases from V and 7 bases from J, the junction contained 10 bases not matched to a gene. The CDR3 runs to 14 residues.

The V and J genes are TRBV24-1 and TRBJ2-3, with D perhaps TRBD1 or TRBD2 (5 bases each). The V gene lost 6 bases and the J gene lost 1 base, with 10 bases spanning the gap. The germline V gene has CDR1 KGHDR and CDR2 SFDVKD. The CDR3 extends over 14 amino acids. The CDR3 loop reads CATSRGTGTDTQYF. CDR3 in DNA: TGTGCCACCAGTAGAGGGACGGGCACAGATACGCAGTATTTT.

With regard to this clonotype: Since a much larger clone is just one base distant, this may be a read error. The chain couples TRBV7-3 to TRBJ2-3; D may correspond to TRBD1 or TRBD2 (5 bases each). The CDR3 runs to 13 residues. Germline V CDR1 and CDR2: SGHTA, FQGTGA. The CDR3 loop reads CASSPGKTDTQCF. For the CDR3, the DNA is TGCGCCAGCAGCCCCGGGAAGACAGATACGCAGTGTTTT.

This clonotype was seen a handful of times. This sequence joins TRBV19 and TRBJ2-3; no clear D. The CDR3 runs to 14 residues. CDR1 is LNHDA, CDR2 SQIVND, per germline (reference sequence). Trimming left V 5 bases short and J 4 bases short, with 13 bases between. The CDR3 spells CASSATLSADTQYF. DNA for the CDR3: TGTGCCAGTAGTGCGACGTTAAGTGCAGATACGCAGTATTTT.

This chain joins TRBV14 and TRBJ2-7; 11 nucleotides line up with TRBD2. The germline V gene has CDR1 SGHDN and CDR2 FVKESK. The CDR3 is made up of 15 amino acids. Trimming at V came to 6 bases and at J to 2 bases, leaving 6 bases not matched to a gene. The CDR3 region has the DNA TGTGCCAGCAGTGCTCGACTAGCGGGGACCTACGAGCAGTACTTC. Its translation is CASSARLAGTYEQYF.

The CDR3 sequence: CASRAGQQTGELFF. The CDR3 DNA reads as TGTGCCAGCAGAGCGGGACAGCAGACCGGGGAGCTGTTTTTT. This sequence joins TRBV2 and TRBJ2-2; D could derive from TRBD1 or TRBD2 (7 bases each). Germline V gene data show CDR1 as SNHLY and CDR2 as FYNNEI. There are 14 residues in the CDR3. V was cut by 6 bases and J by 5 bases, with 13 bases left in between.